A single sample is the source of the 9 T cell receptor beta chains below, sequenced in a study of OX40 agonist ivuxolimab in advanced cancers. Here immunoSEQ multiplex PCR was the method, and the copy in TCRdb shows in-frame clones only, minus some. The sample gives some 87,000 clones, 94% of which show up once; approximately 11% is in the top ten. The starting material was CD4+ or CD8+ T cells sorted from blood, obtained in a trial of the OX40 agonist ivuxolimab. Receptors originate from an adult with an advanced solid tumor such as melanoma, head and neck, liver or kidney cancer.

The chain recombines TRBV6-1 with TRBJ2-7; D call uncertain. V was trimmed by 2 bases and J by 3 bases, leaving 8 bases between them. The CDR3 has 13 amino acids. CDR1 is MNHNS and CDR2 is SASEGT in the germline V gene. This chain's CDR3 is CASSESWVYEQYF. CDR3 nucleotide sequence: TGTGCCAGCAGTGAATCCTGGGTCTACGAGCAGTACTTC.

Concerning this clone itself: At one end, the junction sequence differs from germline, possibly due to a read error. V is TRBV28 and J is TRBJ2-7; perhaps TRBD1 as D (5 bases). CDR1 MDHEN and CDR2 SYDVKM come from the germline V gene. The CDR3 totals 13 residues. CDR3 residues: CASNQGGTYEQYF. CDR3 DNA: TGCGCCAGTAACCAGGGTGGGACCTACGAGCAGTACTTC. Variable domain in full (rest from reference TRBV28 and TRBJ2-7): DVKVTQSSRYLVKRTGEKVFLECVQDMDHENMFWYRQDPGLGLRLIYFSYDVKMKEKGDIPEGYSVSREKKERFSLILESASTNQTSMYLCASNQGGTYEQYFGPGTRLTVT.

This clone showed up just once. The rearrangement joins TRBV10-3 to TRBJ2-2; D may be TRBD2 (6 bases). V was cut by 6 bases and J by 3 bases, with 14 bases left in between. Per germline, CDR1 ENHRY and CDR2 SYGVKD. The CDR3 has 15 residues. The CDR3 region is CAIRSRDSHTGELFF. The CDR3 DNA reads TGTGCCATCAGGAGCCGGGACTCTCACACCGGGGAGCTGTTTTTT.

The V gene is TRBV19, the J gene TRBJ2-1; D not certain. CDR1 is LNHDA and CDR2 is SQIVND in the germline V gene (reference sequence). V was trimmed by 6 bases and J by 5 bases, leaving 5 bases between them. The length of the CDR3 is 11 residues. CDR3 in DNA: TGTGCCAGTAGGCATGACAATGAGCAGTTCTTC. It specifies CASRHDNEQFF.

The chain combines TRBV4-3 with TRBJ2-7; TRBD1 or TRBD2 may be the D gene (6 bases each). Germline assignment: CDR1 LGHNA and CDR2 YSLEER. The CDR3 has 16 amino acids. V was shortened by 0 bases and J by 5 bases, with 17 bases between the two germline ends. The CDR3 spells CASSQDGGGTRDEQYF. For the CDR3, the DNA is TGCGCCAGCAGCCAAGATGGGGGCGGGACACGGGACGAGCAGTACTTC.

V and J are TRBV30 and TRBJ2-7, with D uncertain. Trimming pared 2 bases from V and 3 bases from J, leaving 11 bases between. Germline lookup yields CDR1 GTSNPN and CDR2 SVGIG (reference sequence). This CDR3 has 13 amino acids. CDR3 DNA sequence: TGTGCCTGGAGTCTTTTCGGAGTCTACGAGCAGTACTTC. Its protein product is CAWSLFGVYEQYF.

The CDR3 sequence: CAWSKSNEQYF. CDR3 DNA: TGTGCCTGGAGCAAATCCAACGAGCAGTACTTC. The chain links TRBV30 to TRBJ2-7; D unclear. Trimming removed 3 bases from V and 5 bases from J, with 8 bases in between. The germline gives CDR1 GTSNPN, CDR2 SVGIG (reference sequence). The CDR3 covers 11 residues.

This chain joins TRBV4-3 and TRBJ2-1; 9 positions match TRBD2. Per the germline V gene, CDR1 is LGHNA and CDR2 is YSLEER. Losses at the gene ends were 3 bases for V and 5 bases for J; bases not matched to a gene: 5. The CDR3 length is 15 residues. CDR3 sequence reads: CASSHGLAIDNEQFF. The CDR3 nucleotides read TGCGCCAGCAGCCATGGACTAGCGATCGACAATGAGCAGTTCTTC.

The table lists this clone with a count of one. This chain links TRBV9 with TRBJ2-1, with 8 bases matching TRBD2. Looked up from germline, CDR1 is SGDLS and CDR2 is YYNGEE. The junction had 6 bases not matched to a gene; V was cut back by 4 bases and J by 0 bases. The CDR3 runs 16 residues. The DNA of the CDR3 is TGTGCCAGCAGCCCTTCGCTAGCGGGCTCCTACAATGAGCAGTTCTTC. Translation: CASSPSLAGSYNEQFF.